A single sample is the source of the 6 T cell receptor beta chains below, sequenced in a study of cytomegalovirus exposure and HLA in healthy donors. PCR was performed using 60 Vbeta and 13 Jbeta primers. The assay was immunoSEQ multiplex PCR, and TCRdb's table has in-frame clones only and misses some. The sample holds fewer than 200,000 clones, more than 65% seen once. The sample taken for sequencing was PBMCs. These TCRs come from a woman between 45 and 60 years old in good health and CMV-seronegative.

CDR3 nucleotide sequence: TGTGCCAGCAGCAAAGCGGGACCATACAATGAGCAGTTCTTC. It specifies CASSKAGPYNEQFF. The gene calls are TRBV27 and TRBJ2-1, with TRBD2 identical over 7 bases. Per the germline V gene, CDR1 is MNHEY and CDR2 is SMNVEV (reference sequence). This CDR3 has 14 amino acids. With V trimmed by 6 bases and J by 4 bases, 6 bases remained unmatched.

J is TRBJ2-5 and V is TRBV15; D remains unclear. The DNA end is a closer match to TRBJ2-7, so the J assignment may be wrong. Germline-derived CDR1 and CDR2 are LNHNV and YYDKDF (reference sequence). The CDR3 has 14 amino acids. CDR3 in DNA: TGTGCCACCAGCAGTGGCGACACTTCCTACGAGCAGTACTTC. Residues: CATSSGDTSYEQYF.

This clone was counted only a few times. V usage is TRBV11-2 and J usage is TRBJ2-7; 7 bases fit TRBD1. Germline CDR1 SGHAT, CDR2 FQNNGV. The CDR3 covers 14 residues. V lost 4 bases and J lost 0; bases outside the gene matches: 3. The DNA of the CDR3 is TGTGCCAGCAGCTGGGACAGACTCTCCTACGAGCAGTACTTC. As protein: CASSWDRLSYEQYF.

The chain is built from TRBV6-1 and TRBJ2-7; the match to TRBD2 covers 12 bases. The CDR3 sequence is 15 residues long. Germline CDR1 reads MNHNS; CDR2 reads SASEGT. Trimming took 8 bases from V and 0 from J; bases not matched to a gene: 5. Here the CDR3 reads CASLGLAGISYEQYF. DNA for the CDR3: TGTGCCAGCCTTGGACTAGCGGGAATCTCCTACGAGCAGTACTTC.

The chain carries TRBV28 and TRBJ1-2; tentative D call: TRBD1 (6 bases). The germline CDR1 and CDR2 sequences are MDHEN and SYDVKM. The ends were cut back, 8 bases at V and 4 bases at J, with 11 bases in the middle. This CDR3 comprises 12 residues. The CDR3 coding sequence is TGTGCCAGCCAACAGGGAGTCTATGGCTACACCTTC. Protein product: CASQQGVYGYTF.

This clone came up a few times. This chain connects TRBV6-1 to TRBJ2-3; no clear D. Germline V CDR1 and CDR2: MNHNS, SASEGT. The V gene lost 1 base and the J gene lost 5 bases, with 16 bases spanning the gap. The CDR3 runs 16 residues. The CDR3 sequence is CASSEVRQSRQDTQYF. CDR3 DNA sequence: TGTGCCAGCAGTGAAGTTCGACAATCCCGACAAGATACGCAGTATTTT.